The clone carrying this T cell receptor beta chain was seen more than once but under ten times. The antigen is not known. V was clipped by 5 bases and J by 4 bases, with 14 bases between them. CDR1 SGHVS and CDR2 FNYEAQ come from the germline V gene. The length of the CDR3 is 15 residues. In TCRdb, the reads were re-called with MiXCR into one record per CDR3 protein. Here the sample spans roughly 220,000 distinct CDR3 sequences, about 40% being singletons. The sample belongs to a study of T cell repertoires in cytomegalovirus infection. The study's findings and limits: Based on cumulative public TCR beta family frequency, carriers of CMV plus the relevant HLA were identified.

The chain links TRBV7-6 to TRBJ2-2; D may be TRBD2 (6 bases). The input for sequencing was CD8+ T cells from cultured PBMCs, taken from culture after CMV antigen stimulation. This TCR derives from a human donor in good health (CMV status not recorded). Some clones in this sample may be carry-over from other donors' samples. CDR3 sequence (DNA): TGTGCCAGCAGCCCTGCCGGGGGTACCACCGGGGAGCTGTTTTTT. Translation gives CASSPAGGTTGELFF.